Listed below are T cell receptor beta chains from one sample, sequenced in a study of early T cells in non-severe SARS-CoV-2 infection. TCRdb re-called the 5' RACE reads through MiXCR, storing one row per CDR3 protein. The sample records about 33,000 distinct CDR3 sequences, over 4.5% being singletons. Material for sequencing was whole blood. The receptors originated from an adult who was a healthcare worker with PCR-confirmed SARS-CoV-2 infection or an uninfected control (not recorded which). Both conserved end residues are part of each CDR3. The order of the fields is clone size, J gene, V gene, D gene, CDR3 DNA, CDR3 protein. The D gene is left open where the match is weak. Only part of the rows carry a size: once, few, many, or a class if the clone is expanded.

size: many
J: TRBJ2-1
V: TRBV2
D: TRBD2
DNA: TGTGCCAGTGGCCGGTTACTAGCGGGGGCCATCAATGAGCAGTTCTTC
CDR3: CASGRLLAGAINEQFF

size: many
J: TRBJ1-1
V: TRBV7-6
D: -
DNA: TGTGCCAGCAGCTCCATATTTTTGGGGCCGGAATCGAACACTGAAGCTTTCTTT
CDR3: CASSSIFLGPESNTEAFF

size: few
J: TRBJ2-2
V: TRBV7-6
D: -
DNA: TGTGCCAGTCGCGCTGCCGGGATCGGCACCGGGGAGCTGTTTTTT
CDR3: CASRAAGIGTGELFF

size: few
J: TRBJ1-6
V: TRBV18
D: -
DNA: TGTGCCAGCTCACCTAACAGTAATTCACCCCTCCACTTT
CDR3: CASSPNSNSPLHF

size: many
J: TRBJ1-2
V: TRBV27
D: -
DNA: TGTGCCAGCAGTTCAGAGACTTATGGCTACACCTTC
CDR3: CASSSETYGYTF

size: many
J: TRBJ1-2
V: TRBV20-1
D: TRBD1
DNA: TGCAGTGCATCAGGGGGCGTTGGCTACACCTTC
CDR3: CSASGGVGYTF

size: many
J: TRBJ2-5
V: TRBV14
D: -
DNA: TGTGCCAGCAGCGCCCAAGAGACCCAGTACTTC
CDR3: CASSAQETQYF

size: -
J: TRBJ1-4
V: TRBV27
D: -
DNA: TGTGCCAGCACGGGGGACCGCTCCAGGGAAAAACTGTTTTTT
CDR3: CASTGDRSREKLFF

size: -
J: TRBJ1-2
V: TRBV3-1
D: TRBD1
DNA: TGTGCCAGCAGCCAAGGGACAGGGGGCTACTATGGCTACACCTTC
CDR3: CASSQGTGGYYGYTF

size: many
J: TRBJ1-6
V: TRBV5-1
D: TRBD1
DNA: TGCGCCAGCAGCGCTCGACAGGGAGCAAGTTCACCCCTCCACTTT
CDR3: CASSARQGASSPLHF

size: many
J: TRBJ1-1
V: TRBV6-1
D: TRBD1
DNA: TGTGCCAGCAGTGGGACAGGAGTGTCTCAAGCTTTCTTT
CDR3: CASSGTGVSQAFF

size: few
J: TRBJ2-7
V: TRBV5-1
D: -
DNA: TGCGCCAGCAGCTTGGCCGGGGGCGCGACTATCTACGAGCAGTACTTC
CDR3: CASSLAGGATIYEQYF

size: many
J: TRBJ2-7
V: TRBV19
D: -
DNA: TGTGCCAGCAGTATCGGAACCGGGACCTACGAGCAGTACTTC
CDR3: CASSIGTGTYEQYF

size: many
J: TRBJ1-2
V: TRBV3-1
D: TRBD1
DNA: TGTGCCAGCAGCCAGCGGACAGGGGGCTCTCGCTACACCTTC
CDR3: CASSQRTGGSRYTF

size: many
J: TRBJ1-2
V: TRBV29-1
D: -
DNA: TGCAGCGTTGAAGCCAGCTATGGCTACACCTTC
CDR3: CSVEASYGYTF

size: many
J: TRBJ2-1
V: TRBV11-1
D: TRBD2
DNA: TGTGCCAGCAGTTTAGCGGGGGTAAACAATGAGCAGTTCTTC
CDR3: CASSLAGVNNEQFF

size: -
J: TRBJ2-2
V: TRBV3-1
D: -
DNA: TGTGCCAGCAGCCCTACTGGAGTAGGGGCTGCCACCGGGGAGCTGTTTTTT
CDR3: CASSPTGVGAATGELFF